The sequence of this TCR beta chain was determined in a study of T cells in Graves' hyperthyroidism and ophthalmopathy. General observations from the study: In blood, most of the thyroid clonotypes expanded above 0.001 were also present.

This clonotype was seen many times. The antigen is not known. This is likely a read error, given that the CDR3 carries no conserved phenylalanine or tryptophan at its end. The hyperthyroidism patients had all been newly diagnosed, and their disease duration was under 2 months. Their ages ranged from 18 to 65 years. On the basis of clinical symptoms, serum thyroxine and TRAb, thyroid ultrasound and orbital computed tomography, diagnoses were made. Germline CDR1 and CDR2: SGHTA and FQGNSA. The CDR3 loop spans 13 amino acids. V gave up 5 bases and J gave up 4 bases, with 12 bases separating them. Amplified regions were TCR beta CDR3 sequences from RNA transcripts. Initially, a first-round RT-PCR of the TCR CDR3 employed the HTBI primer set. TCRdb reanalysed the multiplex PCR reads using MiXCR and keeps one entry per CDR3 protein. The table records 450,000 to 700,000 distinct CDR3 sequences, about 43% of them present only once.

Input material: peripheral blood or thyroid tissue (not recorded which). V and J are TRBV7-2 and TRBJ2-7; no clear D. This clonotype was obtained from a young woman with Graves' hyperthyroidism. The CDR3 sequence is CASSAPGFYEQYL. In nucleotides, the CDR3 is TGTGCCAGCAGCGCCCCGGGTTTTTACGAGCAGTACCTC.